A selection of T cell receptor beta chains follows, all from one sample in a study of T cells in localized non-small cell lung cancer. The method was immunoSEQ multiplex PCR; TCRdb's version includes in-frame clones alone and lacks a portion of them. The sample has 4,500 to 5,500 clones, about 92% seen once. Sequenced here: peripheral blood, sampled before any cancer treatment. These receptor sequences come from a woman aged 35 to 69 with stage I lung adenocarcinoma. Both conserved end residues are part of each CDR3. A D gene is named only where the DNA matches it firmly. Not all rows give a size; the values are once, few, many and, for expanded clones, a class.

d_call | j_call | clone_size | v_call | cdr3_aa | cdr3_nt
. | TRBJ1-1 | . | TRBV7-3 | CASSSGSNTEAFF | TGTGCCAGCAGCTCAGGATCCAACACTGAAGCTTTCTTT
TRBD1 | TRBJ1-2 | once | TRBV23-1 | CASSQSSTGGEDCYGYTF | TGCGCCAGCAGTCAATCCTCGACAGGGGGCGAGGATTGCTATGGCTACACCTTC
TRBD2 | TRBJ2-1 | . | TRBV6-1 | CASSALAAASYNEQFF | TGTGCCAGCAGTGCGCTAGCGGCCGCCTCCTACAATGAGCAGTTCTTC
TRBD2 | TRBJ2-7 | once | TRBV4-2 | CASSQVAYQRDSGEQYF | TGTGCCAGCAGCCAAGTTGCTTACCAGCGGGATAGTGGGGAGCAGTACTTC
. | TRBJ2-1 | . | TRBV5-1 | CASSLYGEAINEQFF | TGCGCCAGCAGCTTGTACGGGGAGGCGATCAATGAGCAGTTCTTC
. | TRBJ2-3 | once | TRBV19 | CATAYSELPTDTQYF | TGTGCCACCGCTTATTCGGAGCTACCCACAGATACGCAGTATTTT
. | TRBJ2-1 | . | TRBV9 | CASSVFLSSYNEQFF | TGTGCCAGCAGCGTATTCCTGAGCTCCTACAATGAGCAGTTCTTC
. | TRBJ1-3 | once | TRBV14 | CASSRNWGGNTIYF | TGTGCCAGCAGCCGAAACTGGGGGGGAAACACCATATATTTT
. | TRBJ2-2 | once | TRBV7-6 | CASRAMREPTGELFF | TGTGCCAGCAGGGCGATGAGGGAGCCCACCGGGGAGCTGTTTTTT
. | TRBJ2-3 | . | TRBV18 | CASSPGVRTDTQYF | TGTGCCAGCTCACCAGGGGTAAGAACAGATACGCAGTATTTT
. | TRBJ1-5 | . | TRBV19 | CASSKRVVGTNQPQHF | TGTGCCAGTAGTAAAAGGGTGGTCGGGACCAATCAGCCCCAGCATTTT
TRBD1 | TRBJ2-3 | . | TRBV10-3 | CAISAGTDTDTQYF | TGTGCCATCAGTGCCGGGACAGACACAGATACGCAGTATTTT
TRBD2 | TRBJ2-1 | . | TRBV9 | CASSPLAESFEQFF | TGTGCCAGCAGCCCCCTAGCGGAGTCGTTTGAGCAGTTCTTC
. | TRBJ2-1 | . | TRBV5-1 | CASSLGSNNEQFF | TGCGCCAGCAGCTTGGGCTCGAACAATGAGCAGTTCTTC
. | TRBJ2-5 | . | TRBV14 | CASSQYFWSQYF | TGTGCCAGCAGCCAATACTTTTGGTCCCAGTACTTC
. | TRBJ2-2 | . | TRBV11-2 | CASSNLVRADTGELFF | TGTGCCAGCAGTAACCTCGTCAGGGCGGACACCGGGGAGCTGTTTTTT
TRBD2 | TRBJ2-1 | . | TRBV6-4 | CASRLGASGQQFF | TGTGCCAGCAGACTAGGGGCTAGCGGACAGCAGTTCTTC
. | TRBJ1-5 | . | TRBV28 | CASTIVHGNQPQHF | TGTGCCAGCACTATAGTGCATGGCAATCAGCCCCAGCATTTT
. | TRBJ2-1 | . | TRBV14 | CASSHFTGNEQFF | TGTGCCAGCAGCCACTTTACTGGCAATGAGCAGTTCTTC
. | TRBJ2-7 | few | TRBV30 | CAWTWDSPPSEQYF | TGTGCCTGGACCTGGGACTCCCCCCCGTCCGAGCAGTACTTC
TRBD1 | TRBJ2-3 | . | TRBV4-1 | CASSQDRDRGIRDTQYF | TGCGCCAGCAGCCAAGATCGGGACAGGGGGATTAGAGATACGCAGTATTTT
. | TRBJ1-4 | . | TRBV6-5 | CASSYYPGDPEKLFF | TGTGCCAGCAGTTACTACCCGGGCGACCCAGAAAAACTGTTTTTT
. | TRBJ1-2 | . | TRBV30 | CAWSHILGDYGYTF | TGTGCCTGGAGCCATATACTGGGGGACTATGGCTACACCTTC
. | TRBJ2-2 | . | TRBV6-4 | CASSDSDTGELFF | TGTGCCAGCAGTGACTCGGACACCGGGGAGCTGTTTTTT
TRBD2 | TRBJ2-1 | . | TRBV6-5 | CASRKGLAGGEQFF | TGTGCCAGCAGGAAGGGACTAGCGGGAGGTGAGCAGTTCTTC
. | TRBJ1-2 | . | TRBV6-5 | CASSSPGGARAFYTF | TGTGCCAGCAGTTCGCCCGGGGGGGCCCGGGCTTTCTACACCTTC
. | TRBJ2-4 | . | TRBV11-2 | CASSSTSNIQYF | TGTGCCAGCAGCTCTACCTCAAACATTCAGTACTTC
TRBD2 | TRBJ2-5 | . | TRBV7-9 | CASSYSGAMKETQYF | TGTGCCAGCAGCTATAGCGGGGCGATGAAAGAGACCCAGTACTTC
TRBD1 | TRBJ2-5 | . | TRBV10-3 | CAIWTGVRQETQYF | TGTGCCATCTGGACAGGGGTGAGGCAAGAGACCCAGTACTTC
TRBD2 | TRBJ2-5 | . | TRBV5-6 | CASSSLAGGLETQYF | TGTGCCAGCAGCTCCTTAGCGGGAGGCTTAGAGACCCAGTACTTC
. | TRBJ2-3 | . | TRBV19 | CASEGDTQYF | TGTGCTTCCGAGGGTGATACGCAGTATTTT
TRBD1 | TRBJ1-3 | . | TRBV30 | CAWRAIRGQGGNTIYF | TGTGCCTGGAGGGCCATCCGGGGACAGGGCGGAAACACCATATATTTT
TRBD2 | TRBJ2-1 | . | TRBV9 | CASSVSGSSYNEQFF | TGTGCCAGCAGCGTAAGCGGGAGCTCCTACAATGAGCAGTTCTTC
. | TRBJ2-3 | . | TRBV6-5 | CASSRRPGITDTQYF | TGTGCCAGCAGTAGGAGGCCGGGGATAACAGATACGCAGTATTTT
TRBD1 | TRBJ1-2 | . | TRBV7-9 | CASKGAGGITDGYTF | TGTGCCAGCAAGGGGGCAGGTGGAATAACGGATGGCTACACCTTC
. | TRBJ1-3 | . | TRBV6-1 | CASSELSGGNTIYF | TGTGCCAGCAGTGAACTGTCGGGGGGAAACACCATATATTTT
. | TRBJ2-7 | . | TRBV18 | CASSPPGGASYEQYF | TGTGCCAGCTCACCACCTGGCGGGGCCTCCTACGAGCAGTACTTC